The 14 T cell receptor beta chains reported below all come from one sample, sequenced in a study of cytomegalovirus exposure and HLA in healthy donors. PCR primers comprised 60 Vbeta and 13 Jbeta primers. Profiled with immunoSEQ multiplex PCR; TCRdb holds only in-frame clones, not every one. The sample carries more than 80,000 clones, 63% recorded once. Sequences were obtained from PBMCs. These receptors all stem from a woman between 35 and 50 years old in good health and CMV-seropositive.

The chain links TRBV27 to TRBJ2-5; D is unresolved. The J call could be wrong; TRBJ2-7 is a better fit for the DNA end. The CDR3 loop spans 12 amino acids. Germline assignment: CDR1 MNHEY and CDR2 SMNVEV (reference sequence). CDR3 nucleotides: TGTGCCAGCAGTTTAATTTATTACGAGCAGTACTTC. It codes for CASSLIYYEQYF.

The chain has TRBV7-2 and TRBJ1-1, with 7 bases aligning to TRBD1. The CDR3 runs 14 residues. Trimming took 5 bases from V and 9 from J; bases not matched to a gene: 12. Germline V CDR1 and CDR2: SGHTA, FQGNSA. CDR3 coding DNA: TGTGCCAGCAGCCCCCGCCTACGGACAGGCCAAGCTTTCTTT. Encoded protein: CASSPRLRTGQAFF.

CDR3 in amino acids: CASSQGRGGRSDEQFF. The CDR3 region has the DNA TGCGCCAGCAGCCAAGGGAGGGGCGGGAGATCCGATGAGCAGTTCTTC. The rearrangement joins TRBV4-3 to TRBJ2-1; 7 positions match TRBD2. The CDR3 loop spans 16 amino acids. V shed 1 base, J shed 8 bases, and the junction held 11 bases outside the gene matches. Germline V CDR1 and CDR2: LGHNA, YSLEER.

The V call is TRBV18, the J call TRBJ1-2, with a tentative D call TRBD1 (5 bases). The CDR3 extends over 15 amino acids. Trimming removed 0 bases at V and 3 bases at J, with 11 bases between. CDR1 is KGHSH, CDR2 LQKENI, per germline. The DNA for the CDR3 is TGTGCCAGCTCACCACCGTCCTCCAGGGACTATGGCTACACCTTC. It is translated as CASSPPSSRDYGYTF.

This clone was counted only a few times. J is TRBJ1-1 and V is TRBV28, with 8 nucleotides matching TRBD1. CDR1 is MDHEN and CDR2 is SYDVKM in the germline V gene. The CDR3 is 11 amino acids. V lost 4 bases to trimming and J lost 11 bases; unmatched junction nucleotides: 3. As DNA, the CDR3 is TGTGCCAGCAGTTCGAGGACAGGGGCTTTCTTT. It yields the protein CASSSRTGAFF. Looking up the rest from reference TRBV28 and TRBJ1-1 gives the full variable domain: DVKVTQSSRYLVKRTGEKVFLECVQDMDHENMFWYRQDPGLGLRLIYFSYDVKMKEKGDIPEGYSVSREKKERFSLILESASTNQTSMYLCASSSRTGAFFGQGTRLTVV.

This clone was seen more than once but under ten times. The genes are TRBV19 and TRBJ1-4; the D is unclear. Between the trimmed V and J ends, which lost 5 bases and 8 bases, there was a span of 21 bases. CDR1 LNHDA and CDR2 SQIVND come from the germline V gene (reference sequence). This CDR3 region has 16 residues. This CDR3 is CASSRTSTAAGEKLFF. CDR3 DNA: TGTGCCAGTAGTCGCACCTCGACGGCCGCGGGCGAAAAACTGTTTTTT.

This clone was seen only a few times. This sequence joins TRBV6-1 and TRBJ1-1; possibly TRBD1 for D (5 bases). The CDR3 covers 15 residues. From germline, CDR1 is MNHNS and CDR2 SASEGT. Trimming took 0 bases from V and 2 from J, leaving 10 bases between them. CDR3 nucleotide sequence: TGTGCCAGCAGTGAAGCTGGGGGGGTTAACACTGAAGCTTTCTTT. It codes for CASSEAGGVNTEAFF.

This chain connects TRBV5-4 to TRBJ2-1, with 9 bases fitting TRBD2. The CDR3 sequence is 17 residues long. The junction had 7 bases not matched to a gene; V was cut back by 1 base and J by 2 bases. In germline, CDR1 is SGHNT, CDR2 YYREEE (reference sequence). The CDR3 DNA reads TGTGCCAGCAGCTTGTTTGGTAGCGGGAGCGCCTACAATGAGCAGTTCTTC. Its translation: CASSLFGSGSAYNEQFF.

This clone showed up just once. The chain carries TRBV7-2 and TRBJ1-3, with D uncertain. Trimming took 8 bases from V and 8 from J, leaving 19 bases between them. CDR3 length equals 14 residues. Germline V gene data show CDR1 as SGHTA and CDR2 as FQGNSA. The CDR3 loop is CASRPVMSGDTIYF. The CDR3 bases are TGTGCCAGCCGGCCCGTCATGAGCGGGGACACCATATATTTT.

The V gene is TRBV21-1, the J gene TRBJ2-2; the tabulated D call, TRBD1, remains unverified against the DNA. TRBV21-1 is a listed pseudogene. The CDR3 runs to 14 residues. The CDR3 region has the DNA TGTGCCAGCAGCCTAACAGGTGGATCCGGGGAGCTGTTTTTT. This codes for CASSLTGGSGELFF.

V and J are TRBV11-1 and TRBJ2-3, with 7 bases lining up with TRBD2. Per the germline V gene, CDR1 is SGHAT and CDR2 is FQDESV (reference sequence). With V trimmed by 5 bases and J by 1 base, 3 bases remained unmatched. CDR3 length equals 14 residues. CDR3 coding DNA: TGTGCCAGCAGCCCCCGGGAGGGCACAGATACGCAGTATTTT. Translation: CASSPREGTDTQYF. The whole variable domain, remainder taken from reference TRBV11-1 and TRBJ2-3, is EAEVAQSPRYKITEKSQAVAFWCDPISGHATLYWYRQILGQGPELLVQFQDESVVDDSQLPKDRFSAERLKGVDSTLKIQPAELGDSAMYLCASSPREGTDTQYFGPGTRLTVL.

This clone was observed a handful of times. The chain couples TRBV28 to TRBJ1-2; D may be TRBD1 (6 bases). The CDR3 spans 13 residues. V was clipped by 6 bases and J by 2 bases, with 10 bases between them. Germline V gene lookup returns CDR1 MDHEN and CDR2 SYDVKM. CDR3 sequence: CASRPTGNYGYTF. The CDR3 DNA reads TGTGCCAGCAGACCTACAGGGAACTATGGCTACACCTTC.

In this sample, this clone turned up a few times. The V call is TRBV28, the J call TRBJ2-3, with 8 positions matching TRBD1. J gave up 5 bases and V 1 base, and 5 bases lay outside the gene matches. This CDR3 has 15 residues. CDR1 MDHEN and CDR2 SYDVKM come from the germline V gene. CDR3 bases: TGTGCCAGCAGTTTATCAGTCAGGGGGCGAGATACGCAGTATTTT. Amino acids: CASSLSVRGRDTQYF.

Points on this clone: One end of the junction varies from germline; a read error may be responsible. The genes are TRBV19 and TRBJ1-1; possibly TRBD1 for D (6 bases). The CDR3 is made up of 14 amino acids. CDR1 LNHDA and CDR2 SQIVND come from the germline V gene (reference sequence). In DNA, the CDR3 is TGTGCCAGTAGTATGCAGGGGAAGAACGCTGAAGCTTTCTTT. Translation gives CASSMQGKNAEAFF.